This T cell receptor (beta chain) is drawn from a study of T-cell reconstitution after alpha-beta-depleted transplantation in children. Study-wide results and limits: Several hundred expanded graft clones reportedly were the source of alpha-beta T cells about two months after transplant.

It was with unique molecular identifiers that the TCRbeta library was prepared. A single record per CDR3 protein comes from TCRdb applying MiXCR to the PCR reads. The sample lists 610,000 or so distinct CDR3 sequences, approximately 30% seen once, with around 36% in the top ten. This clonotype occurred a few times. Its cognate antigen is unknown. This CDR3 spans 12 amino acids. Trimming stripped 5 bases from V and 1 base from J, with 4 bases between. Germline-derived CDR1 and CDR2 are KGHDR and SFDVKD. The sample was PBMCs, taken before TCRalphabeta/CD19-depleted stem cell transplant. This rearrangement joins TRBV24-1 to TRBJ2-5; D call uncertain. The source of this sequence is a boy under two years old with Wiskott-Aldrich syndrome, due to receive a stem cell transplant. The CDR3 coding sequence is TGTGCCACCAGTGGCGTCCAAGAGACCCAGTACTTC. Its translation: CATSGVQETQYF.